The clone carrying this T cell receptor beta chain came up a few times. Its antigen is as yet unknown. One entry per CDR3 protein results from TCRdb running MiXCR on the RT-PCR reads. The table records roughly 710,000 distinct CDR3 sequences, around 15% of them present only once. The sample comes from a study of response to subunit inactivated influenza vaccine. The study, taken as a whole, reports: Each seasonal influenza vaccination recruits few new T cells, the authors suggested.

The receptor's source is a man aged 45-65 years who received an inactivated influenza vaccine. Sequencing was performed on PBMCs from blood, taken 14 days before vaccination.

CDR3 sequence (DNA): TGTGCCAGCAGCCCCCGGACTAGCAATACGGCCGGGGAGCTGTTTTTT. Encoded protein: CASSPRTSNTAGELFF. V usage is TRBV5-6 and J usage is TRBJ2-2; 8 bases are shared with TRBD2. The CDR3 consists of 16 residues. V was pared by 4 bases and J by 6 bases, with 11 bases of the junction left unmatched. Germline lookup yields CDR1 SGHDT and CDR2 YYEEEE.